The 27 T cell receptor beta chains in this list originate from one sample, sequenced in a study of T cell repertoires in cytomegalovirus infection. One entry per CDR3 protein, called by TCRdb with MiXCR from the reads. The sample holds about 400,000 distinct CDR3 sequences; around 18% are singletons and the top ten take less than 9.5%. The specimen was PBMCs. These receptors originate from a human donor in good health (CMV status not recorded). Some clones in this sample may be carry-over from other donors' samples.

In this sample, this clonotype turned up a few times. J is TRBJ2-3 and V is TRBV4-3; D gene unclear. V was clipped by 0 bases and J by 4 bases, with 14 bases between them. The CDR3 is 16 amino acids. Germline CDR1 LGHNA, CDR2 YSLEER. CDR3 sequence (DNA): TGCGCCAGCAGCCAAGAGTGGTCGCTAGTCTCAGATACGCAGTATTTT. Encoded protein: CASSQEWSLVSDTQYF.

This clonotype appeared a few times. The chain recombines TRBV5-6 with TRBJ2-3; D remains ambiguous. V was trimmed by 0 bases and J by 4 bases, leaving 15 bases between them. The CDR3 runs to 16 residues. CDR1 and CDR2 from the germline V gene are SGHDT and YYEEEE. CDR3 sequence (DNA): TGTGCCAGCAGCTTGGCGGGCGCGACCCGCGCAGATACGCAGTATTTT. The encoded protein is CASSLAGATRADTQYF.

Many counts were recorded for this clonotype. The rearrangement joins TRBV7-7 to TRBJ2-3; D remains unclear. Per the germline V gene, CDR1 is SSHAT and CDR2 is FNYEAQ (reference sequence). The CDR3 totals 15 residues. With 3 bases removed from V and 1 base from J, the gap between germline ends came to 11 bases. The chain's CDR3 is CASSFGGAGTDTQYF. CDR3 sequence (DNA): TGTGCCAGCAGCTTTGGCGGAGCTGGCACAGATACGCAGTATTTT.

The gene calls are TRBV12-3 or TRBV12-4 and TRBJ1-3; D is undetermined. The CDR3 runs to 14 residues. Trimming removed 7 bases from V and 0 bases from J, with 10 bases in between. CDR3 DNA sequence: TGTGCCAGCATCGTAGGGAGCTCTGGAAACACCATATATTTT. It codes for CASIVGSSGNTIYF.

Concerning this clonotype itself: A read error may explain this, as a much larger clone is one base away. The genes are TRBV7-2 and TRBJ2-5; a possible D gene is TRBD2 (7 bases). Trimming removed 5 bases from V and 13 bases from J, with 17 bases in between. The CDR3 totals 12 residues. Germline CDR1 and CDR2: SGHTA and FQGNSA. CDR3 nucleotide sequence: TGTGCCAGCAGCCTCGGGGGGCCAGCCCTGTACTTC. Its protein is CASSLGGPALYF.

This clonotype was counted once. The chain employs TRBV19 and TRBJ1-2, with TRBD1 matching over 7 bases. The CDR3 runs 12 residues. CDR1 LNHDA and CDR2 SQIVND come from the germline V gene (reference sequence). Trimming at V came to 7 bases and at J to 8 bases, leaving 7 bases not matched to a gene. The CDR3 nucleotides are TGTGCCAGTATAGGGACAGCGGGAGGCTACACCTTC. This gives the protein CASIGTAGGYTF. Full variable domain (missing parts from reference TRBV19 and TRBJ1-2): DGGITQSPKYLFRKEGQNVTLSCEQNLNHDAMYWYRQDPGQGLRLIYYSQIVNDFQKGDIAEGYSVSREKKESFPLTVTSAQKNPTAFYLCASIGTAGGYTFGSGTRLTVV.

This clonotype was counted many times. The chain employs TRBV7-9 and TRBJ2-7; TRBD1 is a possible D gene (6 bases). V shed 6 bases and J shed 1 base, with 10 bases lying between them. The CDR3 spans 13 residues. CDR1 is SEHNR, CDR2 FQNEAQ, per germline (reference sequence). This CDR3 is CASRHRESYEQYF. Here the CDR3 DNA reads TGTGCCAGCAGACACAGGGAATCCTACGAGCAGTACTTC.

V usage is TRBV4-2 and J usage is TRBJ1-3, with D unresolved. The germline V and J ends were trimmed by 0 bases and 7 bases, with 13 bases remaining between them. From germline, CDR1 is LGHNA and CDR2 YNFKEQ. The CDR3 spans 15 residues. In DNA, the CDR3 is TGTGCCAGCAGCCAAGAACGTTCCGTAGGTAACACCATATATTTT. Protein product: CASSQERSVGNTIYF.

This clonotype was found many times. The CDR3 protein is CASSSSGGNSGSPLHF. CDR3 DNA: TGTGCCAGCAGCTCCTCGGGGGGGAATAGCGGTTCACCCCTCCACTTT. The chain recombines TRBV7-2 with TRBJ1-6; D possibly corresponds to TRBD1 (5 bases). Germline lookup yields CDR1 SGHTA and CDR2 FQGNSA. This CDR3 is built from 16 residues. The V end lost 4 bases, the J end lost 9 bases, and 19 bases lay between the germline ends. The variable domain in full, with the rest retrieved from reference TRBV7-2 and TRBJ1-6, is GAGVSQSPSNKVTEKGKDVELRCDPISGHTALYWYRQSLGQGLEFLIYFQGNSAPDKSGLPSDRFSAERTGGSVSTLTIQRTQQEDSAVYLCASSSSGGNSGSPLHFGNGTRLTVT.

J is TRBJ2-3 and V is TRBV4-1; D remains unclear. V lost 0 bases and J lost 10, with 14 bases in between. Germline CDR1 reads MGHRA; CDR2 reads YSYEKL. The CDR3 runs 14 residues. This chain's CDR3 is CASSQDYSAFPQYF. Here the CDR3 DNA reads TGCGCCAGCAGCCAAGATTATTCGGCCTTTCCGCAGTATTTT.

This sequence joins TRBV19 and TRBJ1-4; D call uncertain. The germline V gene encodes CDR1 LNHDA and CDR2 SQIVND (reference sequence). The CDR3 extends over 13 amino acids. V was shortened by 10 bases and J by 7 bases, with 16 bases between the two germline ends. The CDR3: CATTPAAAEKLFF. Here the CDR3 DNA reads TGTGCCACTACCCCAGCGGCGGCTGAAAAACTGTTTTTT.

This clonotype was recorded a few times. The chain joins TRBV6-1 to TRBJ1-1; D remains unclear. The CDR3 contains 14 residues. Germline loops: CDR1 MNHNS, CDR2 SASEGT. V was clipped by 5 bases and J by 4 bases, with 14 bases between them. Here the CDR3 reads CASSQSRLGTEAFF. The CDR3 nucleotides are TGTGCCAGCAGTCAGTCACGCCTGGGCACTGAAGCTTTCTTT.

This clonotype has just one count. The chain uses TRBV20-1 and TRBJ2-7; tentatively, D is TRBD1 or TRBD2 (5 bases each). The germline CDR1 and CDR2 sequences are DFQATT and SNEGSKA (reference sequence). This CDR3 comprises 12 residues. This CDR3 is CSGDPPSGEQYF. CDR3 bases: TGCAGCGGGGACCCCCCATCGGGCGAGCAGTACTTC.

The chain carries TRBV5-4 and TRBJ1-2, with a tentative D call TRBD1 (5 bases). The germline CDR1 and CDR2 sequences are SGHNT and YYREEE (reference sequence). CDR3 length equals 16 residues. V was clipped by 4 bases and J by 6 bases, with 22 bases between them. CDR3 coding DNA: TGTGCCAGCAGCCCCCTCCAGCTACTAGACAGACATGGCTACACCTTC. This gives the protein CASSPLQLLDRHGYTF.

This chain uses TRBV9 with TRBJ1-1; unclear D gene. V dropped 3 bases and J dropped 1 base, with 10 bases sitting between them. Germline CDR1 is SGDLS and CDR2 is YYNGEE. CDR3 length equals 14 residues. CDR3 sequence: CASSGVPPNTEAFF. DNA for the CDR3: TGTGCCAGCAGCGGGGTACCTCCGAACACTGAAGCTTTCTTT.

The chain links TRBV5-1 to TRBJ2-7; 7 nucleotides agree with TRBD1. The V and J ends lost 5 bases and 2 bases, in that order; junction bases with no gene match: 7. The CDR3 has 14 amino acids. The germline V gene has CDR1 SGHRS and CDR2 YFSETQ. CDR3 sequence reads: CASRSAGGPYEQYF. The CDR3 DNA sequence: TGCGCCAGCAGATCAGCAGGGGGACCCTACGAGCAGTACTTC.

This clonotype came up many times. This chain connects TRBV12-3 or TRBV12-4 to TRBJ2-7; 10 bases align to TRBD1. The CDR3 loop spans 20 amino acids. V lost 7 bases to trimming and J lost 0 bases; unmatched junction nucleotides: 21. The CDR3 spells CASTNPTGTGASIYSYEQYF. CDR3 nucleotides: TGTGCCAGCACCAATCCTACCGGGACAGGGGCATCCATTTACTCCTACGAGCAGTACTTC.

The table lists this clonotype with a few counts. V gene TRBV12-3 or TRBV12-4 combines with J gene TRBJ2-5; D possibly matches TRBD1 or TRBD2 (5 bases each). The V end was cut by 2 bases, the J end by 5 bases, with 21 bases between. The length of the CDR3 is 17 residues. This CDR3 reads CASSLRSGTYEAETQYF. The CDR3 region has the DNA TGTGCCAGCAGTTTACGGTCCGGGACCTACGAGGCGGAGACCCAGTACTTC.

The chain employs TRBV28 and TRBJ2-3; D tentatively reads TRBD1 or TRBD2 (5 bases each). Trimming took off 2 bases at V and 9 bases at J, with 18 bases between the two ends. Germline V gene data show CDR1 as MDHEN and CDR2 as SYDVKM. This CDR3 contains 15 residues. In DNA form, the CDR3 reads TGTGCCAGCAGTTTAACCTCCGGGACCCCCGGGACGCAGTATTTT. This encodes CASSLTSGTPGTQYF.

The chain recombines TRBV20-1 with TRBJ1-1, with 9 bases that match TRBD1. The CDR3 contains 15 residues. Unmatched junction bases numbered 7, after V lost 2 bases and J lost 3 bases. Per the germline V gene, CDR1 is DFQATT and CDR2 is SNEGSKA (reference sequence). In DNA, the CDR3 is TGCAGTGCTAGATCGCCACAGGGGGCAGACACTGAAGCTTTCTTT. It codes for CSARSPQGADTEAFF.

CDR3 amino acids: CASSQDPGVPNYGYTF. The DNA for the CDR3 is TGTGCCAGCAGCCAAGATCCGGGAGTTCCCAACTATGGCTACACCTTC. The J gene is TRBJ1-2, the V gene TRBV4-2; D not certain. CDR1 and CDR2 from the germline V gene are LGHNA and YNFKEQ. Trimming removed 0 bases from V and 2 bases from J, with 13 bases in between. The CDR3 is 16 amino acids.

Many counts were recorded for this clonotype. The rearrangement links TRBV19 to TRBJ2-7, with TRBD1 matching 7 bases. Germline V gives CDR1 LNHDA, CDR2 SQIVND (reference sequence). The CDR3 covers 13 residues. After removal of 5 bases from V and 3 bases from J, the junction contained 4 bases not matched to a gene. The CDR3 DNA is TGTGCCAGTAGTGTTCGACAGGGCTACGAGCAGTACTTC. Its protein product is CASSVRQGYEQYF.

Many counts were recorded for this clonotype. The V and J genes are TRBV28 and TRBJ2-1; 7 bases map to TRBD2. V dropped 4 bases and J dropped 8; count of bases not matched to a gene: 14. From germline, CDR1 is MDHEN and CDR2 SYDVKM. The CDR3 loop spans 16 amino acids. The CDR3 here is CASSSGWLAVWDEQFF. CDR3 nucleotides: TGTGCCAGCAGTTCAGGGTGGCTAGCGGTTTGGGATGAGCAGTTCTTC.

The rearrangement links TRBV7-2 to TRBJ2-5, with a tentative D call TRBD2 (5 bases). The V and J ends lost 5 bases and 1 base respectively, with 11 bases between them. Germline values: CDR1 SGHTA, CDR2 FQGNSA. The CDR3 extends over 14 amino acids. The CDR3 loop reads CASSPSRAQETQYF. Written as DNA, the CDR3 is TGTGCCAGCAGCCCCTCGCGGGCCCAAGAGACCCAGTACTTC.

The table lists this clonotype with a few counts. The chain uses TRBV2 and TRBJ2-3, with 7 bases lining up with TRBD2. Germline lookup yields CDR1 SNHLY and CDR2 FYNNEI. The ends lost 2 bases at V and 6 bases at J; junction bases unmatched: 5. This CDR3 spans 14 amino acids. CDR3 coding DNA: TGTGCCAGCAGTGAAAGCGGGGCCGGGGATACGCAGTATTTT. It encodes CASSESGAGDTQYF. The full variable domain, rest sourced from reference TRBV2 and TRBJ2-3, is EPEVTQTPSHQVTQMGQEVILRCVPISNHLYFYWYRQILGQKVEFLVSFYNNEISEKSEIFDDQFSVERPDGSNFTLKIRSTKLEDSAMYFCASSESGAGDTQYFGPGTRLTVL.

This clonotype was observed a few times. This rearrangement joins TRBV12-3 or TRBV12-4 to TRBJ2-5, with 7 bases matching TRBD2. CDR3 size: 14 residues. V dropped 3 bases and J dropped 10; count of bases not matched to a gene: 11. The CDR3 loop reads CASSLGGGFLDQYF. CDR3 nucleotides: TGTGCCAGCAGTTTGGGGGGGGGGTTCCTTGACCAGTACTTC.

Many counts were recorded for this clonotype. V usage is TRBV2 and J usage is TRBJ1-1; D is unresolved. Germline V gene sequence: CDR1 SNHLY, CDR2 FYNNEI. CDR3 length: 13 residues. Trimming removed 5 bases at V and 1 base at J, with 8 bases between. In DNA form, the CDR3 reads TGTGCCAGCAGTACACAGAGGAACACTGAAGCTTTCTTT. Translating it yields CASSTQRNTEAFF.